This T cell receptor beta chain is drawn from a study of OX40 agonist ivuxolimab in advanced cancers. On the study more broadly: Patients assigned to dose escalation were diagnosed with hepatocellular carcinoma, melanoma, renal cell or head and neck cancer. Of mixed ages from about 23 to 90 and averaging around 60 years, the group was roughly 85% male.

Assay used: immunoSEQ multiplex PCR; TCRdb lists only in-frame clones, some missing. The sample includes tens of thousands of clones, about nine tenths of them seen just once. Germline CDR1 and CDR2: SNHLY and FYNNEI. The CDR3 is made up of 12 amino acids. V was cut by 7 bases and J by 7 bases, with 13 bases left in between. This TCR came from an adult with an advanced solid tumor such as melanoma, head and neck, liver or kidney cancer. The sample consisted of CD4+ or CD8+ T cells sorted from blood, taken in a trial of the OX40 agonist ivuxolimab. The chain joins TRBV2 to TRBJ1-1, with D hard to call. CDR3 amino acids: CASKREIYEAFF. DNA for the CDR3: TGTGCCAGCAAGCGGGAGATATATGAAGCTTTCTTT.